The entry that follows covers one TCR beta chain sequence. The antigen is not known. This entry is derived from a study of response to subunit inactivated influenza vaccine. Notes on the study in general: The authors put forward the suggestion that each seasonal influenza vaccination may bring in only a limited number of new T cells.

MiXCR was run by TCRdb on the RT-PCR reads, yielding one entry per CDR3 protein. The sample contains around 850,000 distinct CDR3 sequences, around 20% of which appear only once. This CDR3 region has 14 residues. V lost 4 bases, J lost 3 bases, and 2 bases stayed unmatched. Germline V gene lookup returns CDR1 SGHKS and CDR2 YYEKEE (reference sequence). This sequence originates from a man in his fifties or sixties who received an inactivated influenza vaccine. This sample comprised PBMCs from blood, obtained around 5 days after vaccination. The V and J genes are TRBV5-5 and TRBJ2-7; 12 positions agree with TRBD2. CDR3 region: CASSILAGGYEQYF. The CDR3 bases are TGTGCCAGCAGCATACTAGCGGGAGGCTACGAGCAGTACTTC.